The 7 T cell receptor beta chains reported below all come from one sample, sequenced in a study of blood T cell repertoires in COVID-19. Profiling relied on immunoSEQ multiplex PCR, and the TCRdb table lists in-frame clones only, not all of them. The sample shows roughly 59,000 clones, around 73% of them seen only once. The specimen sequenced was peripheral blood. These receptor sequences come from an older man with acute or convalescent COVID-19.

CDR3 coding DNA: TGTGCCAGCAGAAGGGGATCCCCCTACAATGAGCAGTTCTTC. Amino acid sequence: CASRRGSPYNEQFF. This rearrangement joins TRBV27 to TRBJ2-1; TRBD1 is a possible D gene (5 bases). Germline assignment: CDR1 MNHEY and CDR2 SMNVEV (reference sequence). V shed 6 bases and J shed 2 bases, with 11 bases lying between them. The CDR3 has 14 amino acids.

The chain joins TRBV7-9 to TRBJ2-1; 7 bases align to TRBD2. The CDR3 sequence is 15 residues long. V dropped 1 base and J dropped 4; count of bases not matched to a gene: 4. The germline V gene has CDR1 SEHNR and CDR2 FQNEAQ (reference sequence). CDR3 residues: CASSLGAGSYNEQFF. In nucleotides, the CDR3 is TGTGCCAGCAGCTTAGGAGCGGGATCTTACAATGAGCAGTTCTTC.

This chain connects TRBV5-1 to TRBJ2-5; D may be TRBD1 (5 bases). The CDR3 consists of 14 residues. The germline V gene has CDR1 SGHRS and CDR2 YFSETQ. Trimming left V 1 base short and J 2 bases short, with 9 bases between. The CDR3 DNA is TGCGCCAGCAGCTTGTTAGGGGTTCAAGAGACCCAGTACTTC. It yields the protein CASSLLGVQETQYF.

The chain is built from TRBV6-5 and TRBJ2-2, with 7 bases matching TRBD1. The V and J ends lost 0 bases and 4 bases, in that order; junction bases with no gene match: 5. This CDR3 has 16 residues. Germline CDR1 and CDR2: MNHEY and SVGAGI. The CDR3 loop is CASSYSFDRATGELFF. The CDR3 DNA reads TGTGCCAGCAGTTACTCTTTCGACAGGGCCACCGGGGAGCTGTTTTTT.

This clone was observed a few times. The chain has TRBV19 and TRBJ1-1; a weak D match, TRBD1 (5 bases). The germline V gene has CDR1 LNHDA and CDR2 SQIVND (reference sequence). The ends were cut back, 6 bases at V and 4 bases at J, with 21 bases in the middle. This CDR3 contains 16 residues. The CDR3 reads CASSPQRGRAGTEAFF. CDR3 in DNA: TGTGCCAGTAGCCCCCAAAGAGGCAGGGCCGGCACTGAAGCTTTCTTT.

The chain carries TRBV6-5 and TRBJ1-1; no clear D gene. CDR1 MNHEY and CDR2 SVGAGI come from the germline V gene. V gave up 7 bases and J gave up 11 bases, with 23 bases separating them. This CDR3 contains 14 residues. CDR3 bases: TGTGCCAGCACCTCGGGGTATGAAATGGGAAGGGCTTTCTTT. Residues: CASTSGYEMGRAFF.

In this sample, this clone turned up a few times. CDR3: CATRVDRNTEAFF. In DNA, the CDR3 is TGTGCCACCAGAGTAGACAGGAACACTGAAGCTTTCTTT. V is TRBV15 and J is TRBJ1-1; perhaps TRBD1 as D (5 bases). Germline values: CDR1 LNHNV, CDR2 YYDKDF (reference sequence). This CDR3 is built from 13 residues. V lost 6 bases to trimming and J lost 1 base, with 9 bases between them. Looking up the rest from reference TRBV15 and TRBJ1-1 gives the full variable domain: DAMVIQNPRYQVTQFGKPVTLSCSQTLNHNVMYWYQQKSSQAPKLLFHYYDKDFNNEADTPDNFQSRRPNTSFCFLDIRSPGLGDTAMYLCATRVDRNTEAFFGQGTRLTVV.